Included here is one T cell receptor (beta chain) sequence, with context. Sequencing used immunoSEQ multiplex PCR; TCRdb keeps in-frame clones, though not all of them. The profile covers approximately 150,000 clones, with around four fifths appearing a single time and about 2.1% taken by the ten largest. These data are taken from a study of cytomegalovirus exposure and HLA in healthy donors. Per germline, CDR1 SGHVS and CDR2 FNYEAQ. The CDR3 contains 16 residues. With 0 bases removed from V and 7 bases from J, the gap between germline ends came to 16 bases. Specimen: PBMCs. The chain combines TRBV7-6 with TRBJ2-1, with a weak D call TRBD2 (6 bases). The TCR originated in a man aged 25 to 40 in good health and CMV-seropositive. The CDR3 protein is CASSLARGDSGNEQFF. For the CDR3, the DNA is TGTGCCAGCAGCTTAGCCCGAGGGGACTCCGGGAATGAGCAGTTCTTC.